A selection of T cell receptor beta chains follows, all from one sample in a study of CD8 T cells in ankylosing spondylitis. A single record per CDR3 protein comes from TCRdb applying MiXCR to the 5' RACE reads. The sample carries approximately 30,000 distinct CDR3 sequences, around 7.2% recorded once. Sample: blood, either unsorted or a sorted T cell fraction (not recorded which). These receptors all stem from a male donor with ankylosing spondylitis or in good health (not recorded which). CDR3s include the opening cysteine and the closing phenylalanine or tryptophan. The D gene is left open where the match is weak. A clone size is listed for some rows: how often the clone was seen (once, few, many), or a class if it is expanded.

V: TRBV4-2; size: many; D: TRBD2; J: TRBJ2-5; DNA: TGTGCCAGCAGCCAACCCTCTACTGAGCGGGAGTCGGTTACGGGAGAGACCCAGTACTTC; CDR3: CASSQPSTERESVTGETQYF
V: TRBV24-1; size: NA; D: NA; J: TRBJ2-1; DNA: TGTGCAACCAGTGATTTCAGCGGGTCCTCCCCCAATGTGCAGTTCTTC; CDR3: CATSDFSGSSPNVQFF
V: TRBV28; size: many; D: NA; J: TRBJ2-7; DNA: TGTGCCAGCAGTAGCCCGGGGAGTCGGGGCGAGCAGTACTTC; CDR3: CASSSPGSRGEQYF
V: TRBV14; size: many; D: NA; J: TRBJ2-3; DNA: TGTGCCAGCAGCCAAGATATCACTAAGACAGATACGCAGTATTTT; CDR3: CASSQDITKTDTQYF
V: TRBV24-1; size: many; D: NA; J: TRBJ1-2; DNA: TGTGCCACCAGTGGCCCATATGGCGGCTACACCTTC; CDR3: CATSGPYGGYTF
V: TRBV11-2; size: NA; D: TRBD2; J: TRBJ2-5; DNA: TGTGCCAGCAGCTTAGAGGCCGGGCTAGCGGGAAGTGAGACCCAGTACTTC; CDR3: CASSLEAGLAGSETQYF
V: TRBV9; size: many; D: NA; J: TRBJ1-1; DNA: TGTGCCAGCAGCGTAAGGCAGGTGAACACTGAAGCTTTCTTT; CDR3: CASSVRQVNTEAFF
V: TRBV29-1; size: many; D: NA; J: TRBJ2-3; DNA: TGCAGCGTTGAACGAGGGTTTGGCACAGATACGCAGTATTTT; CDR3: CSVERGFGTDTQYF
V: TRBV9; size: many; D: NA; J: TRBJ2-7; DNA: TGTGCCAGCAGCACCGGGACTGGAACCTACGAGCAGTACTTC; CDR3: CASSTGTGTYEQYF
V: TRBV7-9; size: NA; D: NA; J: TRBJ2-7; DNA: TGTGCCAGCAGCTTAGACCCCGGGACTGCCTACGAGCAGTACTTC; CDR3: CASSLDPGTAYEQYF
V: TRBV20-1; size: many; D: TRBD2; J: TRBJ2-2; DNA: TGCAGTGCTCCTCAAACTAGCGGGAGGAAGAGGGGGGAGCTGTTTTTT; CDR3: CSAPQTSGRKRGELFF
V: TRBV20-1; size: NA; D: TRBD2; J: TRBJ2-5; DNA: TGCAGTGCTAGAGATCTAGCGGGTCCCCAAGAGACCCAGTACTTC; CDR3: CSARDLAGPQETQYF
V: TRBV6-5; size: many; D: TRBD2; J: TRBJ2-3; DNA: TGTGCCAGCAGTCACGGGACTAGCGGGAGCCCAGATACGCAGTATTTT; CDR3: CASSHGTSGSPDTQYF
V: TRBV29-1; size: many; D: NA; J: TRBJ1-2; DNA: TGCAGCGTGTACACAGGGTTTCTGAATGGCTACACCTTC; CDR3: CSVYTGFLNGYTF
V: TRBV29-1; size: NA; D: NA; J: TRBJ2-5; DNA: TGCAGCGTCCGCAGGGCCGGGGGGACCCAGTACTTC; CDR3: CSVRRAGGTQYF
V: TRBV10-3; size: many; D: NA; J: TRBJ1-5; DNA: TGTGCCATCAGTGCTGGGGATCAGCCCCAGCATTTT; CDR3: CAISAGDQPQHF
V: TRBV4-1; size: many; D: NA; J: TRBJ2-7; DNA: TGCGCCAGCAGCCTCAGGGACACGGGAGCCCCACCCTACGAGCAGTACTTC; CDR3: CASSLRDTGAPPYEQYF